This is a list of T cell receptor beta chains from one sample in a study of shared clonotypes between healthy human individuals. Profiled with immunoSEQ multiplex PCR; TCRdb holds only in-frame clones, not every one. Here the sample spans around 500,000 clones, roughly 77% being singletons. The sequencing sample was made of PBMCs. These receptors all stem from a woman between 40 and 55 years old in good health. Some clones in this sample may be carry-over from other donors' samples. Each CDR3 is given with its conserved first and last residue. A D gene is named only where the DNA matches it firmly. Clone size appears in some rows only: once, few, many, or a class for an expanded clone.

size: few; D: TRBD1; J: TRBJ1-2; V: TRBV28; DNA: TGTGCCAGCAGGGACAGGGCACACTATGGCTACACCTTC; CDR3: CASRDRAHYGYTF
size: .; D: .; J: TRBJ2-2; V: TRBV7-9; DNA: TGTGCCAGCAGCCCCCTTTTGGGAGGTGGGGCGGTCAACACCGGGGAGCTGTTTTTT; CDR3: CASSPLLGGGAVNTGELFF
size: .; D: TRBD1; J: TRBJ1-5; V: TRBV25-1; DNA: TGTGCCAGCAGCCGGACAGGAGGCAATCAGCCCCAGCATTTT; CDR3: CASSRTGGNQPQHF
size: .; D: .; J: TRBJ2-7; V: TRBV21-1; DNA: TGTGCCAGCACCCTGACAGGGCCGTTTATCGACGAGCAGTACTTC; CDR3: CASTLTGPFIDEQYF
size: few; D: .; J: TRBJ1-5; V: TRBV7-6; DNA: TGTGCCAGCAGCTATAGCAATCAGCCCCAGCATTTT; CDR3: CASSYSNQPQHF
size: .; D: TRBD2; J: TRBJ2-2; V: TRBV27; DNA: TGTGCCAGCAAAACCTTCCTAAGGGAGCGGGAATCTGGGGAGCTGTTTTTT; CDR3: CASKTFLRERESGELFF
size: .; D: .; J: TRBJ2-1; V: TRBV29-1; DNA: TGCAGCGTTGAAGTCCGGAGGAATGAGCAGTTCTTC; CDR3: CSVEVRRNEQFF
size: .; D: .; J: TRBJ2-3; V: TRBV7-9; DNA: TGTGCCAGCAGCTTGGGATCCACAGATACGCAGTATTTT; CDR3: CASSLGSTDTQYF
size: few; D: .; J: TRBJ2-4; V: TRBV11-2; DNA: TGTGCCAGCAGCCCAACAGGAGCCAAAAACATTCAGTACTTC; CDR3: CASSPTGAKNIQYF
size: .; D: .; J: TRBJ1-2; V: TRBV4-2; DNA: TGTGCCAGCAACCCGACGGGGCAGGAGGATAACTATGGCTACACCTTC; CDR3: CASNPTGQEDNYGYTF
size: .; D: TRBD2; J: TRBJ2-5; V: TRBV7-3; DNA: TGTGCCAGCAGCTTTAGCGGGGGGAGGCAAGAGACCCAGTACTTC; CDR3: CASSFSGGRQETQYF
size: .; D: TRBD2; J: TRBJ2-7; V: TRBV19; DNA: TGTGCCAGTAGTATCAGGGCTAGCGGGAGTTACGAGCAGTACTTC; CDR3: CASSIRASGSYEQYF
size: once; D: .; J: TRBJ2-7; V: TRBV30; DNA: TGTGCCTGGGGGAACTACGAGCAGTACTTC; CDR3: CAWGNYEQYF
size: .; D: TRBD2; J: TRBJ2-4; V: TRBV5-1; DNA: TGCGCCAGCAGCCTGGGACTAGCGGGAGAGGGCAAAAACATTCAGTACTTC; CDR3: CASSLGLAGEGKNIQYF
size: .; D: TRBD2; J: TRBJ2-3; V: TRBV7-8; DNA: TGTGCCAGCAGCCCCATGGTGGGACTCGGGGGGGCAGATACGCAGTATTTT; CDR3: CASSPMVGLGGADTQYF
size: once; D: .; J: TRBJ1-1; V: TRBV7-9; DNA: TGTGCCAGCAGCCAGGTTGGGAATGAAGCTTTCTTT; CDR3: CASSQVGNEAFF
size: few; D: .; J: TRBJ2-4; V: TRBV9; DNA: TGTGCCAGCAGCGAGATAGGGGGGAACATTCAGTACTTC; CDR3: CASSEIGGNIQYF
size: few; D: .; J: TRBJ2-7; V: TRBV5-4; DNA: TGTGCCAGCAGCTTAGGCGGGGCGAGCTCCTACGAGCAGTACTTC; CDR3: CASSLGGASSYEQYF
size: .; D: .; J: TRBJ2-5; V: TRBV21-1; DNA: TGTGCCAGCAGCAAAGGTAATAGAGGGACTAGCGGAAACCAAGAGACCCAGTACTTC; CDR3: CASSKGNRGTSGNQETQYF
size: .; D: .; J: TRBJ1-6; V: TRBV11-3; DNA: TGTGCCAGCAGCTTAGATCAGATGTCACCCCTCCACTTT; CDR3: CASSLDQMSPLHF
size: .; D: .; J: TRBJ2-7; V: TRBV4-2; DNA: TGTGCCAGCAGCCAAGGGGCAGGTGCAGTCTCCTACGAGCAGTACTTC; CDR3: CASSQGAGAVSYEQYF
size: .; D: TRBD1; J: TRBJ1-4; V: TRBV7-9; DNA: TGTGCCAGCAGCCCGTCGTTTACAGGGGATCCAACTAATGAAAAACTGTTTTTT; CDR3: CASSPSFTGDPTNEKLFF
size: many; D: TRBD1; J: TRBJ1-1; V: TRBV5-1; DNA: TGCGCCAGCAGCTGGGGGTCGACAGGGAGAACTGAAGCTTTCTTT; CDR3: CASSWGSTGRTEAFF
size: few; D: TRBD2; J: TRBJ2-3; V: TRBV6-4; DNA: TGTGCCAGCAGTCCAATAATCGGACTAGCGGGATCGGCAGATACGCAGTATTTT; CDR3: CASSPIIGLAGSADTQYF
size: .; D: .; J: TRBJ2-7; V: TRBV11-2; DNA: TGTGCCAGCAGCCTGGGGGTCCTCTACGAGCAGTACTTC; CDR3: CASSLGVLYEQYF
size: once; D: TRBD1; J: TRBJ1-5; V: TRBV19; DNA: TGTGCCAGTAGTATACCGGGACAGTTCGACCCGAGCAATCAGCCCCAGCATTTT; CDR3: CASSIPGQFDPSNQPQHF
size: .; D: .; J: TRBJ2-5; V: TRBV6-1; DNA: TGTGCCAGCGCCCAAAGGGAGACCCAGTACTTC; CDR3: CASAQRETQYF
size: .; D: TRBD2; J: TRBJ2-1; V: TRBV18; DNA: TGTGCCAGCTCCCCGGGACTAGTCGACAATGAGCAGTTCTTC; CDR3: CASSPGLVDNEQFF
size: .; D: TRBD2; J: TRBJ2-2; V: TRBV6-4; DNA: TGTGCCAGCAGTTCGGGGCGGGAGGCCGACACCGGGGAGCTGTTTTTT; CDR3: CASSSGREADTGELFF
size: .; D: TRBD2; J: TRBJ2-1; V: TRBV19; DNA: TGTGCCAGTAGTATAGTTCGGACTAGCGGGACCTACAATGAGCAGTTCTTC; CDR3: CASSIVRTSGTYNEQFF
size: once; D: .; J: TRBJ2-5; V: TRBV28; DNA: TGTGCCAGCAGTCCCAAGGGGGACCAAGAGACCCAGTACTTC; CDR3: CASSPKGDQETQYF
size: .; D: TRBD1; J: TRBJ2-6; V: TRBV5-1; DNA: TGCGCCAGCAGCCGGGACAGGGGTCCTGGGGCCAACGTCCTGACTTTC; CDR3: CASSRDRGPGANVLTF
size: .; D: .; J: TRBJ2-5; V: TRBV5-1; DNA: TGCGCCAGCAGCTTGTCAGGGGCTGAAGAGACCCAGTACTTC; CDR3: CASSLSGAEETQYF
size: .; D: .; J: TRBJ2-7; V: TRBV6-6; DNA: TGTGCCAGCAGCCACGGCACCTACGAGCAGTACTTC; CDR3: CASSHGTYEQYF
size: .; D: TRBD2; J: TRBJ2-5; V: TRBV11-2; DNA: TGTGCCAGCAGCTCCGGGCGCGGACTAGCGGCCACCAGGGAGACCCAGTACTTC; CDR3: CASSSGRGLAATRETQYF
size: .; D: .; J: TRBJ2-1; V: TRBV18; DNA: TGTGCCAGCTCACCACCGGGGGGATCCTACAATGAGCAGTTCTTC; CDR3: CASSPPGGSYNEQFF
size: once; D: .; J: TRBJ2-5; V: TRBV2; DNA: TGTGCCAGCACCCTACATCTTAACAGGGAGACCCAGTACTTC; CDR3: CASTLHLNRETQYF
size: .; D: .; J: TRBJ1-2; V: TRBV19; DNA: TGTGCCAGTAGTATTTATAGGGATTATAACTATGGCTACACCTTC; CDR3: CASSIYRDYNYGYTF
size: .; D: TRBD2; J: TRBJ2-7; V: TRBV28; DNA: TGTGCCAGCAGTTCCCTGCGGGAGTATGCCGAGCAGTACTTC; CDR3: CASSSLREYAEQYF
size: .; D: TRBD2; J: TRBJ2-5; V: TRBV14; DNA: TGTGCCAGCAGCCGAAACAGACTAGCCGGGATAGAGACCCAGTACTTC; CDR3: CASSRNRLAGIETQYF
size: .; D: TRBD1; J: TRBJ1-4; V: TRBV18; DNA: TGTGCCAGCTCACGGGGACAGGATAATGAAAAACTGTTTTTT; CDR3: CASSRGQDNEKLFF
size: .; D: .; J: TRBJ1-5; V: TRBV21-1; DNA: TGTGCCAGCAGCCCGAAGAAGGCGATATGGGTTGGGGGCGTAAGTCAGCCCCAGCATTTT; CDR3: CASSPKKAIWVGGVSQPQHF